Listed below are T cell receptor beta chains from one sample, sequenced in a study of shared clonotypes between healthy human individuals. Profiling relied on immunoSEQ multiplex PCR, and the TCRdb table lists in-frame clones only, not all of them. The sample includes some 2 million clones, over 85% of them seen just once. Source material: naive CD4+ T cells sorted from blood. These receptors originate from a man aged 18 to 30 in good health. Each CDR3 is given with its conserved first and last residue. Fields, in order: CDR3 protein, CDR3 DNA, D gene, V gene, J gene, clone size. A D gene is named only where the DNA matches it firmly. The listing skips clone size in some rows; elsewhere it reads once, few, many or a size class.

cdr3_aa: CASKGTENTEAFF
cdr3_nt: TGTGCCAGCAAAGGGACAGAGAACACTGAAGCTTTCTTT
d_call: TRBD1
v_call: TRBV2
j_call: TRBJ1-1
clone_size: -

cdr3_aa: CASSDQLRTIYF
cdr3_nt: TGTGCCAGCAGTGACCAACTGCGCACCATATATTTT
d_call: -
v_call: TRBV28
j_call: TRBJ1-3
clone_size: -

cdr3_aa: CSVGEGGTGNTGELFF
cdr3_nt: TGCAGCGTCGGAGAGGGAGGGACGGGGAACACCGGGGAGCTGTTTTTT
d_call: TRBD2
v_call: TRBV29-1
j_call: TRBJ2-2
clone_size: -

cdr3_aa: CASSYPIGTEYGYTF
cdr3_nt: TGTGCCAGCAGTTACCCCATAGGGACGGAGTATGGCTACACCTTC
d_call: -
v_call: TRBV6-6
j_call: TRBJ1-2
clone_size: -

cdr3_aa: CASSHDGRRPDPPLHF
cdr3_nt: TGTGCCAGCAGCCACGACGGTAGGCGCCCGGATCCACCCCTCCACTTT
d_call: -
v_call: TRBV5-6
j_call: TRBJ1-6
clone_size: once

cdr3_aa: CASSSRRLVGELFF
cdr3_nt: TGTGCCAGCAGTTCCAGACGACTAGTCGGGGAGCTGTTTTTT
d_call: -
v_call: TRBV6-5
j_call: TRBJ2-2
clone_size: -

cdr3_aa: CAISESGGTYEQYF
cdr3_nt: TGTGCCATCAGTGAGTCAGGAGGGACCTACGAGCAGTACTTC
d_call: -
v_call: TRBV10-3
j_call: TRBJ2-7
clone_size: once

cdr3_aa: CATRTGNQETQYF
cdr3_nt: TGTGCCACCCGAACGGGGAACCAAGAGACCCAGTACTTC
d_call: -
v_call: TRBV5-6
j_call: TRBJ2-5
clone_size: -

cdr3_aa: CASSLESGDYNEQFF
cdr3_nt: TGCGCCAGCAGCTTGGAATCAGGGGACTACAATGAGCAGTTCTTC
d_call: -
v_call: TRBV5-1
j_call: TRBJ2-1
clone_size: -

cdr3_aa: CAISQNPSTDTQYF
cdr3_nt: TGTGCCATCAGTCAGAACCCTAGCACAGATACGCAGTATTTT
d_call: -
v_call: TRBV10-3
j_call: TRBJ2-3
clone_size: -

cdr3_aa: CASSIGDRVGYQPQHF
cdr3_nt: TGTGCCAGTAGTATAGGTGACAGGGTAGGGTATCAGCCCCAGCATTTT
d_call: TRBD1
v_call: TRBV19
j_call: TRBJ1-5
clone_size: -

cdr3_aa: CATRRATNEKLFF
cdr3_nt: TGTGCCACCAGACGGGCAACTAATGAAAAACTGTTTTTT
d_call: -
v_call: TRBV28
j_call: TRBJ1-4
clone_size: -

cdr3_aa: CASSLASGGNTEAFF
cdr3_nt: TGCGCCAGCAGCTTGGCGTCAGGGGGTAACACTGAAGCTTTCTTT
d_call: TRBD1
v_call: TRBV5-1
j_call: TRBJ1-1
clone_size: -

cdr3_aa: CAWSGSKNTEAFF
cdr3_nt: TGTGCCTGGAGTGGCAGTAAGAACACTGAAGCTTTCTTT
d_call: -
v_call: TRBV30
j_call: TRBJ1-1
clone_size: -

cdr3_aa: CASSQGTTSDTQYF
cdr3_nt: TGCGCCAGCAGCCAGGGGACTACCAGCGATACGCAGTATTTT
d_call: TRBD2
v_call: TRBV4-1
j_call: TRBJ2-3
clone_size: -

cdr3_aa: CASSFERNTDTQYF
cdr3_nt: TGCGCCAGCAGCTTCGAGCGGAACACAGATACGCAGTATTTT
d_call: -
v_call: TRBV5-1
j_call: TRBJ2-3
clone_size: -